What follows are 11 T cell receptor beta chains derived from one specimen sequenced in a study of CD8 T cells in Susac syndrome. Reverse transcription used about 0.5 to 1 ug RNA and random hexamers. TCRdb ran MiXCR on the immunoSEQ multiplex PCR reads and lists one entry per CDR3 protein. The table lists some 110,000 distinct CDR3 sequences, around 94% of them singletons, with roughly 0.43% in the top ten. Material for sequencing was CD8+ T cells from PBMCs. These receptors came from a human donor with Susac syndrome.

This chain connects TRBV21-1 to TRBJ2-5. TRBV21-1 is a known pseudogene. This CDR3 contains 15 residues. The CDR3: CASSKVGTNQETQYF. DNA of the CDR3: TGTGCCAGCAGCAAAGTTGGTACAAACCAAGAGACCCAGTACTTC.

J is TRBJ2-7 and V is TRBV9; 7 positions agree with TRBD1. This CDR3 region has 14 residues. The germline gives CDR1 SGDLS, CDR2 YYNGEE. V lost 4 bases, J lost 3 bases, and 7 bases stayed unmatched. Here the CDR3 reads CASSFGTADYEQYF. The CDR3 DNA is TGTGCCAGCAGCTTCGGGACAGCAGACTACGAGCAGTACTTC.

CDR3 protein: CASSLRDGSSYEQYF. The CDR3, as DNA: TGCGCCAGCAGCCTCCGGGACGGGAGCTCCTACGAGCAGTACTTC. The chain carries TRBV4-1 and TRBJ2-7, with a tentative D call TRBD2 (6 bases). There are 15 residues in the CDR3. Germline V gene data show CDR1 as MGHRA and CDR2 as YSYEKL. Trimming removed 4 bases at V and 0 bases at J, with 13 bases between.

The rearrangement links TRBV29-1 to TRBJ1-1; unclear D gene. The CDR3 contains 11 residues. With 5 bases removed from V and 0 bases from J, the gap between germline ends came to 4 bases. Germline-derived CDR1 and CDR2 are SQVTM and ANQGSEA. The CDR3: CSVNMNTEAFF. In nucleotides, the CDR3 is TGCAGCGTTAACATGAACACTGAAGCTTTCTTT.

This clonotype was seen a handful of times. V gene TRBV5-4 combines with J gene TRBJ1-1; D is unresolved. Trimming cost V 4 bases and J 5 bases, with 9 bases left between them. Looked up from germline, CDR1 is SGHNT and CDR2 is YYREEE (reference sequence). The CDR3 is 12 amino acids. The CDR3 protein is CASSPLGTEAFF. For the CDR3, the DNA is TGTGCCAGCAGCCCTTTGGGGACTGAAGCTTTCTTT.

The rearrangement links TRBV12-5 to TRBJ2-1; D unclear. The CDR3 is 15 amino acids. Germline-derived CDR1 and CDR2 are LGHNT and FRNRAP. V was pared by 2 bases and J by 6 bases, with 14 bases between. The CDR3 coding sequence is TGTGCTAGTGGTTTGCCCCGACCCAGTCCCAATGAGCAGTTCTTC. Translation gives CASGLPRPSPNEQFF.

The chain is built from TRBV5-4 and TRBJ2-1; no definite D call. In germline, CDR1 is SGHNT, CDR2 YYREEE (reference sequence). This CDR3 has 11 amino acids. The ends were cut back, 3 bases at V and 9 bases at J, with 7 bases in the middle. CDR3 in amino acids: CASSSSGEQFF. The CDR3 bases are TGTGCCAGCAGCTCCTCCGGTGAGCAGTTCTTC.

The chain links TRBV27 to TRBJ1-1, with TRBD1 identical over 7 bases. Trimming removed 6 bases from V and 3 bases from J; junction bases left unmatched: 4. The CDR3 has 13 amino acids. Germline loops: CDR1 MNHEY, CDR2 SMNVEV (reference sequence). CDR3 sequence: CASSPTGHTEAFF. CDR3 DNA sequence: TGTGCCAGCAGCCCGACAGGGCACACTGAAGCTTTCTTT.

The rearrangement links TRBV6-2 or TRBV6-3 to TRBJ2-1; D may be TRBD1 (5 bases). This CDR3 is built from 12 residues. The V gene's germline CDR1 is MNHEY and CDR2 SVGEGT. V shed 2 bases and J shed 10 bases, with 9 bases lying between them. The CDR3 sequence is CASSYGALEQFF. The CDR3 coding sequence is TGTGCCAGCAGTTACGGGGCGTTAGAGCAGTTCTTC.

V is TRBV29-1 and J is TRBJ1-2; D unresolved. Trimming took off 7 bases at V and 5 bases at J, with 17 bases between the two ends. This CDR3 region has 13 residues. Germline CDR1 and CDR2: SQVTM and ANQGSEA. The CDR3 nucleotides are TGCAGCGCCGGATGGTCCGAAGTTTATGGCTACACCTTC. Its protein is CSAGWSEVYGYTF.

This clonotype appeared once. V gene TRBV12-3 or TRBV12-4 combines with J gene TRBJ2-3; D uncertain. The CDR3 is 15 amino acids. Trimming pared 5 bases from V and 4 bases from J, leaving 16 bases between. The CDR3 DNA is TGTGCCAGCAGTCCCCTTGCCCCTGACCCAGATACGCAGTATTTT. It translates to CASSPLAPDPDTQYF.